Sequencing of this T cell receptor (beta chain) was carried out in a study of T cell responses to AZD1222 COVID-19 vaccine. At the level of the study: Combined were second doses at about 4 or about 12 weeks. Study observations and caveats: Among those given AZD1222, only six were seropositive at baseline.

Points on this clone: Its antigen is undetermined.

Profiled with immunoSEQ multiplex PCR; TCRdb holds only in-frame clones, not every one. The sample holds tens of thousands of clones, just over 85% seen once. The receptor comes from an adult in good health. This specimen was peripheral blood, taken on day 0 of AZD1222 vaccination.

In nucleotides, the CDR3 is TGTGCCAGCAGCCCGAATAGCGGGAGGCTCCTTGGCAATGAGCAGTTCTTC. Amino acids: CASSPNSGRLLGNEQFF. The J gene is TRBJ2-1, the V gene TRBV7-9; 10 bases map to TRBD2. CDR3 length: 17 amino acids. The ends lost 5 bases at V and 6 bases at J; junction bases unmatched: 13. CDR1 and CDR2 from the germline V gene are SEHNR and FQNEAQ (reference sequence).